This T cell receptor (beta chain) was observed in a study of T cells in Graves' hyperthyroidism and ophthalmopathy. Study observations and caveats: Most expanded thyroid clonotypes above 0.001 also appeared in blood.

On this clonotype: The antigen remains unidentified.

Amplification yielded TCR beta CDR3 regions, with RNA transcripts as the source. Primed by the HTBI set, a first-round RT-PCR was run on the TCR CDR3. Each CDR3 protein gets one entry after TCRdb re-called the multiplex PCR reads with MiXCR. The table shows under 400,000 distinct CDR3 sequences, with around a quarter occurring only once. In patients aged 18 to 65, hyperthyroidism was newly diagnosed, with duration under 2 months. Pregnant or lactating patients were excluded, as were those with uncontrolled infection or other autoimmune disease. The germline CDR1 and CDR2 sequences are LNHDA and SQIVND (reference sequence). With 7 bases removed from V and 8 bases from J, the gap between germline ends came to 24 bases. The CDR3 spans 16 residues.

The genes are TRBV19 and TRBJ2-1, with D possibly being TRBD2 (7 bases). The sample consisted of blood. The sequence was collected from a man aged 50-60 years with Graves' hyperthyroidism. In DNA, the CDR3 is TGTGCCAGTACCCCACCCGGGGGGCAGCGGTTGGATGAGCAGTTCTTC. Translating it yields CASTPPGGQRLDEQFF. Full variable domain (outside the CDR3, taken from reference TRBV19 and TRBJ2-1): DGGITQSPKYLFRKEGQNVTLSCEQNLNHDAMYWYRQDPGQGLRLIYYSQIVNDFQKGDIAEGYSVSREKKESFPLTVTSAQKNPTAFYLCASTPPGGQRLDEQFFGPGTRLTVL.